Ten or more counts support the clone carrying this T cell receptor (beta chain). Its antigen is still unknown. This specimen comes from a study of T cells in Graves' hyperthyroidism and ophthalmopathy. Patients having uncontrolled infection, another autoimmune disease, pregnancy or lactation were not included. Diagnoses were established using clinical symptoms, serum thyroxine and TRAb, thyroid ultrasound and orbital computed tomography. V trimming: 1 base; J trimming: 4 bases; junction bases outside the gene matches: 1. Germline lookup yields CDR1 DFQATT and CDR2 SNEGSKA (reference sequence). There are 13 residues in the CDR3. Overall study findings and caveats: Stable hyperthyroidism and ophthalmopathy were separated using 13 V-J signatures. Most clonotypes expanded in the thyroid (above 0.001) were also present in blood.

Regions amplified from RNA transcripts were the TCR beta CDR3 regions. The primer set for the first-round RT-PCR of the TCR CDR3 was HTBI. MiXCR was run by TCRdb on the multiplex PCR reads, yielding one entry per CDR3 protein. The table shows 500,000 to 650,000 distinct CDR3 sequences, with about 15% occurring only once. The J gene is TRBJ2-3, the V gene TRBV20-1, with TRBD1 matching 8 bases. This receptor was identified in a woman aged 45-60 years with Graves' ophthalmopathy. Sequenced: blood. CDR3 sequence: CSARGQGSDTQYF. The CDR3 nucleotides read TGCAGTGCTAGAGGACAGGGGTCAGATACGCAGTATTTT.